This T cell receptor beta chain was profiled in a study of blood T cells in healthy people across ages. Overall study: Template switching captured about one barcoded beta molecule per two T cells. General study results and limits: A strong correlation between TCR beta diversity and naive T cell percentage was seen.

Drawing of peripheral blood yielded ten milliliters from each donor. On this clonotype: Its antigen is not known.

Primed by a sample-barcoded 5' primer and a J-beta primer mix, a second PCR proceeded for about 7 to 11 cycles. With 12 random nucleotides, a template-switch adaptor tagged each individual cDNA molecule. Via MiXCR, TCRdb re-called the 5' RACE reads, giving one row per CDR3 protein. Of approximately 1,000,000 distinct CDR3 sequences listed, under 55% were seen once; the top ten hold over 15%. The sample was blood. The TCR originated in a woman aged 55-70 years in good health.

The CDR3 region has the DNA TGTGCCTGCGGCTCGGCCCTCCCCACAGATACGCAGTATTTT. It is translated as CACGSALPTDTQYF. The chain uses TRBV6-5 and TRBJ2-3; the D is unclear. The length of the CDR3 is 14 residues. Germline assignment: CDR1 MNHEY and CDR2 SVGAGI. Trimming cost V 11 bases and J 2 bases, with 17 bases left between them.